The 27 T cell receptor beta chains listed next were all sequenced from one sample in a study of blood T cell repertoires in COVID-19. The repertoire was sequenced with immunoSEQ multiplex PCR; TCRdb's copy has only in-frame clones and lacks some. The table lists more than 250,000 clones, 70% to 90% of them singletons. Specimen: peripheral blood. The receptors were gathered from a woman aged 45-65 years with COVID-19, enrolled during active disease.

The chain combines TRBV11-3 with TRBJ2-5; weak D call: TRBD1 (5 bases). Trimming cost V 1 base and J 5 bases, with 14 bases left between them. The CDR3 is 15 amino acids. Germline V gives CDR1 SGHNT, CDR2 YENEEA. The CDR3 nucleotides are TGTGCCAGCAGCTTAGGAGCGACAGCCAGGGAGACCCAGTACTTC. The encoded protein is CASSLGATARETQYF.

This chain joins TRBV7-2 and TRBJ2-2; 7 positions agree with TRBD1. CDR3 length equals 16 residues. V lost 5 bases, J lost 2 bases, and 8 bases stayed unmatched. Germline V gene data show CDR1 as SGHTA and CDR2 as FQGNSA. The CDR3 nucleotides are TGTGCCAGCAGCCACAGGGGCCAGGGAAACACCGGGGAGCTGTTTTTT. It encodes CASSHRGQGNTGELFF.

The sample holds a few counts of this clone. The chain links TRBV18 to TRBJ1-3; the match to TRBD1 covers 7 bases. The CDR3 sequence is 15 residues long. V gave up 3 bases and J gave up 3 bases; unmatched junction bases: 5. The germline CDR1 and CDR2 sequences are KGHSH and LQKENI. The DNA of the CDR3 is TGTGCCAGCTCACCGAGAGGGGACAGTGGAAACACCATATATTTT. It yields the protein CASSPRGDSGNTIYF.

The chain carries TRBV7-2 and TRBJ2-7; 10 bases agree with TRBD2. Germline V gives CDR1 SGHTA, CDR2 FQGNSA. CDR3 length equals 14 residues. V gave up 1 base and J gave up 6 bases; unmatched junction bases: 3. This chain's CDR3 is CASSLGRTSGEQYF. CDR3 nucleotides: TGTGCCAGCAGCTTAGGTAGGACTAGCGGCGAGCAGTACTTC.

The rearrangement uses TRBV19 and TRBJ2-1, with a weak D call TRBD2 (5 bases). The germline V and J ends were trimmed by 8 bases and 8 bases, with 16 bases remaining between them. CDR1 and CDR2 (germline): LNHDA, SQIVND (reference sequence). The CDR3 has 13 residues. Here the CDR3 reads CASGLLGIDEQFF. DNA of the CDR3: TGTGCCAGTGGATTACTAGGAATCGATGAGCAGTTCTTC.

In nucleotides, the CDR3 is TGTGCCAGCACCGGGGGGCGGACTGGAAACACCATATATTTT. Amino acids: CASTGGRTGNTIYF. V is TRBV25-1 and J is TRBJ1-3, with D possibly TRBD1 on 6 matching bases. V lost 7 bases and J 2 bases, leaving 12 bases between the germline ends. Per the germline V gene, CDR1 is MGHDK and CDR2 is SYGVNS. The CDR3 length is 14 residues.

The chain is built from TRBV5-6 and TRBJ2-3, with a possible D match to TRBD2 (6 bases). Trimming cost V 0 bases and J 0 bases, with 14 bases left between them. Germline CDR1 reads SGHDT; CDR2 reads YYEEEE. CDR3 length equals 17 residues. CDR3 coding DNA: TGTGCCAGCAGCTTGGGGGGTAGCGGACGAAGCACAGATACGCAGTATTTT. Translated, it gives CASSLGGSGRSTDTQYF.

The rearrangement links TRBV4-1 to TRBJ1-1; D might be TRBD1 (6 bases). CDR3 length: 14 residues. Trimming pared 5 bases from V and 1 base from J, leaving 11 bases between. Germline V gene sequence: CDR1 MGHRA, CDR2 YSYEKL. The CDR3 sequence: CASSKRTENTEAFF. CDR3 coding DNA: TGCGCCAGCAGCAAGAGGACAGAGAACACTGAAGCTTTCTTT.

The rearrangement joins TRBV25-1 to TRBJ2-2, with a possible D match to TRBD2 (6 bases). The CDR3 totals 14 residues. The germline V and J ends were trimmed by 10 bases and 1 base, with 13 bases remaining between them. In germline, CDR1 is MGHDK, CDR2 SYGVNS. Here the CDR3 reads CATGSGLNTGELFF. CDR3 sequence (DNA): TGTGCCACTGGGAGCGGGTTGAACACCGGGGAGCTGTTTTTT.

The V gene is TRBV18, the J gene TRBJ2-7; TRBD2 agrees at 8 bases. Trimming cost V 5 bases and J 2 bases; bases outside gene matches: 5. The CDR3 consists of 14 residues. Germline V lookup: CDR1 KGHSH, CDR2 LQKENI. In DNA, the CDR3 is TGTGCCAGCTCAACGGGGGGGGATACCTACGAGCAGTACTTC. Translation gives CASSTGGDTYEQYF.

The V and J genes are TRBV18 and TRBJ2-1; 7 bases align to TRBD1. J was trimmed by 6 bases and V by 1 base; bases with no gene match: 6. The CDR3 loop spans 15 amino acids. Germline CDR1 KGHSH, CDR2 LQKENI. CDR3 coding DNA: TGTGCCAGCTCACCACTTGCACAGGGGAGCAATGAGCAGTTCTTC. Its translation is CASSPLAQGSNEQFF.

The chain joins TRBV4-2 to TRBJ2-1; 7 bases line up with TRBD2. With 4 bases clipped from V and 3 bases from J, the junction kept 12 bases outside the gene matches. The CDR3 has 17 amino acids. The germline gives CDR1 LGHNA, CDR2 YNFKEQ. The CDR3 DNA reads TGTGCCAGCAGCCCGCGACTATTGGCGGGAGACTACAATGAGCAGTTCTTC. Its translation is CASSPRLLAGDYNEQFF.

This clone was counted once. V gene TRBV28 combines with J gene TRBJ2-7, with 10 bases identical to TRBD1. The germline CDR1 and CDR2 sequences are MDHEN and SYDVKM. V lost 11 bases and J lost 2; bases outside the gene matches: 15. This CDR3 is built from 16 residues. The CDR3 protein is CASPPDGTGVTYEQYF. For the CDR3, the DNA is TGTGCCTCTCCGCCAGACGGGACAGGGGTAACCTACGAGCAGTACTTC.

The count of this clone is one. This sequence joins TRBV11-2 and TRBJ2-5; perhaps TRBD2 as D (6 bases). V lost 0 bases to trimming and J lost 1 base, with 12 bases between them. The CDR3 consists of 16 residues. CDR1 is SGHAT, CDR2 FQNNGV, per germline. In nucleotides, the CDR3 is TGTGCCAGCAGCTTAGATCCTGCGGGGATCCAAGAGACCCAGTACTTC. As protein: CASSLDPAGIQETQYF.

About this clone itself: At one end, the junction sequence differs from germline, possibly due to a read error. This rearrangement joins TRBV19 to TRBJ1-5; unclear D gene. Per the germline V gene, CDR1 is LNHDA and CDR2 is SQIVND (reference sequence). The CDR3 sequence is 12 residues long. The CDR3 sequence is CASSTRYQPQHF. CDR3 in DNA: TGTGCCAGCAGTACCCGTTATCAGCCCCAGCATTTT.

This chain uses TRBV5-8 with TRBJ2-6, with D possibly matching TRBD1 (6 bases). The CDR3 is 17 amino acids. Between the trimmed V and J ends, which lost 2 bases and 1 base, there was a span of 13 bases. The germline gives CDR1 SGHTS, CDR2 YDEGEE. The CDR3: CASSLRRGTSGANVLTF. The CDR3 DNA reads TGTGCCAGCAGCTTACGTAGGGGGACATCTGGGGCCAACGTCCTGACTTTC.

The rearrangement links TRBV5-8 to TRBJ2-1; the match to TRBD2 covers 8 bases. Per the germline V gene, CDR1 is SGHTS and CDR2 is YDEGEE. V shed 5 bases and J 6 bases; nucleotides not matched to a gene: 10. This CDR3 contains 15 residues. The CDR3 spells CASRQGTRGSNEQFF. CDR3 in DNA: TGTGCCAGCAGGCAAGGGACTAGGGGCTCCAATGAGCAGTTCTTC. The full variable domain, its missing parts supplied by reference TRBV5-8 and TRBJ2-1, is EAGVTQSPTHLIKTRGQQATLRCSPISGHTSVYWYQQALGLGLQFLLWYDEGEERNRGNFPPRFSGRQFPNYSSELNVNALELEDSALYLCASRQGTRGSNEQFFGPGTRLTVL.

The chain carries TRBV7-9 and TRBJ2-5, with 10 bases matching TRBD1. The CDR3 is 15 residues long. Trimming at V came to 7 bases and at J to 0 bases, leaving 5 bases not matched to a gene. CDR1 and CDR2 from the germline V gene are SEHNR and FQNEAQ (reference sequence). Here the CDR3 DNA reads TGTGCCAGCAACCCGGGACAGGGGTACCAAGAGACCCAGTACTTC. Translated: CASNPGQGYQETQYF.

DNA for the CDR3: TGTGCCAGAAGCTCGCACTCGGGACTAGGAGGATTGGAGACCCAGTACTTC. Translated: CARSSHSGLGGLETQYF. The genes are TRBV5-3 and TRBJ2-5; 8 positions agree with TRBD2. TRBV5-3 is flagged as an ORF with uncertain function. Trimming removed 3 bases from V and 5 bases from J; junction bases left unmatched: 15. This CDR3 spans 17 amino acids.

This chain uses TRBV2 with TRBJ2-4; 10 bases are a match to TRBD1. With 10 bases clipped from V and 2 bases from J, the junction kept 8 bases outside the gene matches. The CDR3 spans 15 residues. From germline, CDR1 is SNHLY and CDR2 FYNNEI. CDR3 sequence: CANLRDRGTKNIQYF. In DNA form, the CDR3 reads TGTGCCAACCTCCGGGACAGGGGAACCAAAAACATTCAGTACTTC.

The chain carries TRBV7-3 and TRBJ2-1, with 9 bases fitting TRBD2. Looked up from germline, CDR1 is SGHTA and CDR2 is FQGTGA. The CDR3 runs 15 residues. The trim removed 2 bases at V and 7 bases at J, leaving 6 bases unmatched. CDR3 in amino acids: CASSLPGTSRNEQFF. The CDR3 nucleotides read TGTGCCAGCAGCTTACCCGGGACTAGCAGAAATGAGCAGTTCTTC.

The chain has TRBV9 and TRBJ1-4; 7 nucleotides match TRBD1. V lost 1 base and J lost 5; bases outside the gene matches: 5. The CDR3 covers 15 residues. Germline CDR1 reads SGDLS; CDR2 reads YYNGEE. CDR3 loop: CASSVTGQWNEKLFF. Here the CDR3 DNA reads TGTGCCAGCAGCGTAACGGGACAGTGGAATGAAAAACTGTTTTTT.

This chain connects TRBV6-5 to TRBJ2-6, with D hard to call. Per germline, CDR1 MNHEY and CDR2 SVGAGI. V gave up 0 bases and J gave up 2 bases, with 8 bases separating them. This CDR3 spans 16 amino acids. CDR3 DNA: TGTGCCAGCAGTTACTCGTCCAGCGCTGGGGCCAACGTCCTGACTTTC. This codes for CASSYSSSAGANVLTF.

Details on this clone: At one of its ends the junction is not consistent with the germline gene, which may arise from a read error. V and J are TRBV5-6 and TRBJ1-6, with 7 bases that match TRBD1. The CDR3 sequence is 16 residues long. From germline, CDR1 is SGHDT and CDR2 YYEEEE. CDR3 bases: TGTGCCAGCAGCCCCCGGGACAGCCGGTATACTTCACCCCTCCACTTT. It yields the protein CASSPRDSRYTSPLHF.

This sequence joins TRBV6-6 and TRBJ2-5; 8 bases agree with TRBD1. The CDR3 spans 16 residues. With 4 bases clipped from V and 2 bases from J, the junction kept 9 bases outside the gene matches. Germline V gene sequence: CDR1 MNHNY, CDR2 SVGAGI (reference sequence). CDR3 sequence reads: CASSSSGTGLQETQYF. CDR3 DNA: TGTGCCAGCAGTTCCTCCGGGACAGGACTTCAAGAGACCCAGTACTTC.

This chain links TRBV6-5 with TRBJ1-3; D gene unclear. This CDR3 contains 15 residues. Germline V gene sequence: CDR1 MNHEY, CDR2 SVGAGI. The germline V and J ends were trimmed by 2 bases and 0 bases, with 8 bases remaining between them. The CDR3 sequence: CASSYTLRSGNTIYF. In nucleotides, the CDR3 is TGTGCCAGCAGTTACACCCTGCGCTCTGGAAACACCATATATTTT.

CDR3 in amino acids: CASSYSGRGDEQYF. CDR3 nucleotides: TGTGCCAGCAGTTACTCCGGGAGGGGCGACGAGCAGTACTTC. The chain links TRBV6-5 to TRBJ2-7; 8 nucleotides match TRBD2. Per germline, CDR1 MNHEY and CDR2 SVGAGI. CDR3 size: 14 residues. The V segment lost 0 bases and the J segment 5 bases; nucleotides outside the gene matches: 3.